Below are 19 T cell receptor beta chains sequenced from a single sample in a study of radiation and T cells in renal cell carcinoma. Time point indicated: blood 4 weeks post-SBRT, at nephrectomy. Stated treatment: 15 Gy SBRT to primary tumor, nephrectomy 4 weeks later. Measured with immunoSEQ multiplex PCR; TCRdb has only the in-frame clones, and not every one. The table has about 78,000 clones, 89% seen once. The material sequenced was blood, taken from a patient whose treatment included radiotherapy and nephrectomy. The receptor source for this set is a woman aged 70 to 79 with renal cell carcinoma.

The chain recombines TRBV2 with TRBJ1-1; D unclear. V gave up 8 bases and J gave up 1 base, with 8 bases separating them. The CDR3 is 12 residues long. Germline assignment: CDR1 SNHLY and CDR2 FYNNEI. The CDR3 loop reads CASGGPNTEAFF. In DNA form, the CDR3 reads TGTGCCAGCGGAGGGCCGAACACTGAAGCTTTCTTT.

The genes are TRBV6-6 and TRBJ2-3; D might be TRBD1 (5 bases). This CDR3 comprises 16 residues. CDR1 is MNHNY, CDR2 SVGAGI, per germline (reference sequence). The V end lost 5 bases, the J end lost 3 bases, and 18 bases lay between the germline ends. CDR3 loop: CASSNRIRTRTDTQYF. The CDR3 coding sequence is TGTGCCAGCAGTAACAGGATCCGGACGAGAACAGATACGCAGTATTTT.

The V gene is TRBV28, the J gene TRBJ2-6, with D possibly TRBD1 on 5 matching bases. With 10 bases removed from V and 4 bases from J, the gap between germline ends came to 17 bases. CDR1 MDHEN and CDR2 SYDVKM come from the germline V gene. This CDR3 spans 15 amino acids. DNA for the CDR3: TGTGCCACCACCAAGCCAGGGTCCGGGGCCAACGTCCTGACTTTC. Protein: CATTKPGSGANVLTF.

The rearrangement links TRBV10-2 to TRBJ2-5, with TRBD2 as a possible D gene (5 bases). The germline CDR1 and CDR2 sequences are WSHSY and SAAADI. The length of the CDR3 is 13 residues. V lost 5 bases and J lost 0, with 7 bases in between. CDR3 in DNA: TGCGCCAGCAGTTCGGGGTACCAAGAGACCCAGTACTTC. It translates to CASSSGYQETQYF.

The chain joins TRBV6-1 to TRBJ1-2, with no clear D. CDR3 length: 13 amino acids. CDR1 is MNHNS, CDR2 SASEGT, per germline. V was clipped by 0 bases and J by 8 bases, with 10 bases between them. The CDR3 DNA follows: TGTGCCAGCAGTGAAGCTCGTGGAGGAGGCTACACCTTC. Translated, it gives CASSEARGGGYTF.

The chain employs TRBV19 and TRBJ1-2, with D perhaps matching TRBD1 (6 bases). CDR1 LNHDA and CDR2 SQIVND come from the germline V gene (reference sequence). V was clipped by 3 bases and J by 3 bases, with 23 bases between them. The CDR3 is 18 residues long. In DNA, the CDR3 is TGTGCCAGTAGTATCCAGGGTTCTTTTAAAAACAGGGACTATGGCTACACCTTC. Protein product: CASSIQGSFKNRDYGYTF.

The CDR3 coding sequence is TGCGCCAGCAGTCCGGGACAGGGGGCCTCTGGGGCCAACGTCCTGACTTTC. Its protein is CASSPGQGASGANVLTF. V is TRBV5-1 and J is TRBJ2-6; 12 bases line up with TRBD1. The CDR3 extends over 17 amino acids. Germline CDR1 is SGHRS and CDR2 is YFSETQ. V lost 5 bases and J lost 0; bases outside the gene matches: 3.

As DNA, the CDR3 is TGTGCCAGCAGCTTATTTGGCCGGAACACTGAAGCTTTCTTT. Its translation is CASSLFGRNTEAFF. The chain carries TRBV7-2 and TRBJ1-1; D remains unclear. The CDR3 sequence is 14 residues long. Germline lookup yields CDR1 SGHTA and CDR2 FQGNSA. Trimming shortened V by 2 bases and J by 1 base, and 8 bases separated the two germline ends.

The rearrangement links TRBV2 to TRBJ1-5; the match to TRBD1 covers 7 bases. The germline V gene has CDR1 SNHLY and CDR2 FYNNEI. CDR3 length: 13 residues. V dropped 9 bases and J dropped 5; count of bases not matched to a gene: 7. The CDR3 sequence: CASQSGGDQPQHF. CDR3 nucleotide sequence: TGTGCCAGTCAGTCAGGGGGGGATCAGCCCCAGCATTTT.

The genes are TRBV6-6 and TRBJ1-2; tentative D call: TRBD1 (5 bases). The CDR3 spans 12 residues. Germline V gene data show CDR1 as MNHNY and CDR2 as SVGAGI (reference sequence). The V end lost 6 bases, the J end lost 10 bases, and 15 bases lay between the germline ends. CDR3 DNA: TGTGCCAGCAGCTCCGGGACCGGTAACTACACCTTC. Protein product: CASSSGTGNYTF.

This clone has more than one count but fewer than ten. The chain links TRBV4-2 to TRBJ1-1, with unresolved D. The CDR3 has 16 residues. V lost 0 bases, J lost 4 bases, and 15 bases lay in between. Germline CDR1 and CDR2: LGHNA and YNFKEQ. As DNA, the CDR3 is TGTGCCAGCAGCCAAGAGCCCCCGGACTCCACCACTGAAGCTTTCTTT. Translated, it gives CASSQEPPDSTTEAFF.

The chain joins TRBV11-3 to TRBJ1-3; D is ambiguous. CDR1 is SGHNT, CDR2 YENEEA, per germline. The CDR3 consists of 15 residues. Trimming took off 4 bases at V and 0 bases at J, with 10 bases between the two ends. The DNA for the CDR3 is TGTGCCAGCAGCTCCGGCGGGAGCTCTGGAAACACCATATATTTT. Protein: CASSSGGSSGNTIYF. Combining the CDR3 with reference TRBV11-3 and TRBJ1-3 gives the whole variable domain EAGVVQSPRYKIIEKKQPVAFWCNPISGHNTLYWYLQNLGQGPELLIRYENEEAVDDSQLPKDRFSAERLKGVDSTLKIQPAELGDSAVYLCASSSGGSSGNTIYFGEGSWLTVV.

V is TRBV19 and J is TRBJ1-5; tentative D call: TRBD1 (5 bases). Germline CDR1 is LNHDA and CDR2 is SQIVND (reference sequence). This CDR3 is built from 16 residues. V was cut by 3 bases and J by 5 bases, with 17 bases left in between. DNA for the CDR3: TGTGCCAGTAGTATGTTGGGGCAGGGACGAGATCAGCCCCAGCATTTT. This translates into CASSMLGQGRDQPQHF.

The CDR3 region is CASRPGQGIMNTEAFF. CDR3 nucleotide sequence: TGCGCCAGCAGACCTGGACAGGGAATCATGAACACTGAAGCTTTCTTT. The V call is TRBV5-1, the J call TRBJ1-1, with 8 bases lining up with TRBD1. Looked up from germline, CDR1 is SGHRS and CDR2 is YFSETQ. The CDR3 spans 16 residues. Losses at the gene ends were 5 bases for V and 0 bases for J; bases not matched to a gene: 9.

The chain is built from TRBV10-1 and TRBJ1-2; the D is unclear. Trimming cost V 2 bases and J 4 bases, with 14 bases left between them. Germline V gene sequence: CDR1 WNHNN, CDR2 SYGVQD (reference sequence). This CDR3 comprises 15 residues. Written as DNA, the CDR3 is TGCGCCAGCAGTGAGCCCCTAAGGGTTAGCTATGGCTACACCTTC. Translating it yields CASSEPLRVSYGYTF.

V is TRBV2 and J is TRBJ2-5, with TRBD1 matching over 8 bases. V was clipped by 8 bases and J by 2 bases; unmatched bases: 13. Germline CDR1 SNHLY, CDR2 FYNNEI. The CDR3 consists of 16 residues. The CDR3 spells CASSTDRETLQETQYF. Written as DNA, the CDR3 is TGTGCCAGCTCGACGGACAGGGAGACCTTACAAGAGACCCAGTACTTC.

The rearrangement uses TRBV5-1 and TRBJ2-7; 7 bases line up with TRBD1. From germline, CDR1 is SGHRS and CDR2 YFSETQ. Trimming took 3 bases from V and 5 from J; bases not matched to a gene: 11. The CDR3 sequence is 15 residues long. For the CDR3, the DNA is TGCGCCAGCAGCTCTCCGTACAGGGGAACTCACGAGCAGTACTTC. Protein: CASSSPYRGTHEQYF.

The chain uses TRBV6-5 and TRBJ1-3; D is uncertain. Germline CDR1 and CDR2: MNHEY and SVGAGI. V lost 6 bases and J 0 bases, leaving 3 bases between the germline ends. The CDR3 is 12 amino acids. The CDR3 protein is CASRSSGNTIYF. CDR3 in DNA: TGTGCCAGCAGGAGCTCTGGAAACACCATATATTTT.

CDR3 nucleotides: TGTGCCAGCAGCCCGGGACAGGGAGGATCCTACGAGCAGTACTTC. The encoded protein is CASSPGQGGSYEQYF. The chain recombines TRBV5-5 with TRBJ2-7, with 9 bases fitting TRBD1. Germline assignment: CDR1 SGHKS and CDR2 YYEKEE (reference sequence). After removal of 4 bases from V and 1 base from J, the junction contained 6 bases not matched to a gene. CDR3 length equals 15 residues.